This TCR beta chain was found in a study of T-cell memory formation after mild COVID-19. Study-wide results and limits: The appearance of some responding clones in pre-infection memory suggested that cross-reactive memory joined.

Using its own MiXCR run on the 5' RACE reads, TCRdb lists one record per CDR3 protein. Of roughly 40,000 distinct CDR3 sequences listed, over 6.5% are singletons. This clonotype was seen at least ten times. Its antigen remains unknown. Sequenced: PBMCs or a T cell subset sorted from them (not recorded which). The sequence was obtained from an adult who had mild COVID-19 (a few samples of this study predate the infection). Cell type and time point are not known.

The CDR3 bases are TGTGCCAGCTCACCACCGACCGCCAAAAACATTCAGTACTTC. It encodes CASSPPTAKNIQYF. The rearrangement links TRBV18 to TRBJ2-4; D ambiguous. V dropped 0 bases and J dropped 1 base, with 4 bases sitting between them. Germline-derived CDR1 and CDR2 are KGHSH and LQKENI. This CDR3 is built from 14 residues.